This record covers a single TCR beta chain. The data were obtained in a study of blood T cell repertoires in COVID-19. Study summary: COVID-19 samples from acute and convalescent phases originated in the United States, Italy and Spain.

Original data processing: Counts of nucleated cells, estimated from reference gene primer amplification, were obtained. Using immunoSEQ multiplex PCR, the repertoire was profiled, and TCRdb retains in-frame clones only, with some absent. The V and J calls and clone size come from that table; D and trimming were worked out from the DNA. The repertoire holds around 30,000 clones, 70% to 90% seen once, with around 5% in the top ten. CDR1 and CDR2 (germline): KGHSH, LQKENI. V was trimmed by 5 bases and J by 6 bases, leaving 16 bases between them. The CDR3 extends over 14 amino acids. V usage is TRBV18 and J usage is TRBJ1-2; D is unresolved. The sequenced material came from peripheral blood. The sequence came from a woman of 80 years or more with active or convalescent COVID-19. The CDR3 reads CASSGFEGLDGYTF. The CDR3 DNA follows: TGTGCCAGCTCAGGGTTTGAGGGTCTCGATGGCTACACCTTC.